The present T cell receptor (beta chain) was sequenced within a study of cytomegalovirus exposure and HLA in healthy donors. On this clone: No antigen is known for it. A read error may account for a junction end that differs from germline.

Notes on the study in general: Investigators reported more than 150 TCR beta chains as tied to cytomegalovirus. Three chains tied to CMV proved CMV antigen-specific in vitro.

Germline V gives CDR1 SQVTM, CDR2 ANQGSEA. The CDR3 runs to 13 residues. Profiled with immunoSEQ multiplex PCR; TCRdb holds only in-frame clones, not every one. The sample holds fewer than 200,000 clones, roughly 89% seen once. The receptor comes from a man between 18 and 35 years old in good health and CMV-seropositive. This rearrangement joins TRBV29-1 to TRBJ2-7; 8 positions match TRBD1. Sequencing was done on a sample of PBMCs. CDR3 nucleotides: TGCAGCGCTGAAGGACAGGGCGGCTACGAGCAGTACTTC. It yields the protein CSAEGQGGYEQYF.